The next 5 T cell receptor beta chains were all read from a single sample in a study of patients and donors after allogeneic stem cell transplantation. TCRdb itself ran the RT-PCR reads through MiXCR, one entry per CDR3 protein. This table holds some 87,000 distinct CDR3 sequences, about 44% found once. The sample taken for sequencing was blood, either unsorted or a sorted T cell fraction (not recorded which). All receptors derive from a human donor who was either an allogeneic HSCT recipient or a stem cell or donor lymphocyte infusion donor (not recorded which). It is not recorded whose cells these are; they may come from a transplant donor.

V is TRBV28 and J is TRBJ2-7; no firm D call. Trimming left V 6 bases short and J 1 base short, with 16 bases between. Germline loops: CDR1 MDHEN, CDR2 SYDVKM. The CDR3 is 15 residues long. CDR3: CASRPVDSLSYEQYF. Written as DNA, the CDR3 is TGTGCCAGCAGGCCGGTAGACTCCCTTTCCTACGAGCAGTACTTC.

This clonotype showed up just a few times. This chain connects TRBV28 to TRBJ1-5; the D is unclear. The CDR3 loop spans 15 amino acids. V dropped 0 bases and J dropped 7 bases, with 13 bases sitting between them. Germline V lookup: CDR1 MDHEN, CDR2 SYDVKM. This chain's CDR3 is CASSLWRQFRQPQHF. The CDR3 DNA is TGTGCCAGCAGTTTATGGCGGCAGTTCAGGCAGCCCCAGCATTTT.

V usage is TRBV13 and J usage is TRBJ2-1; possible D gene TRBD2, 5 bases. Trimming pared 6 bases from V and 2 bases from J, leaving 8 bases between. CDR1 PRHDT and CDR2 FYEKMQ come from the germline V gene (reference sequence). The CDR3 consists of 13 residues. The CDR3 nucleotides read TGTGCCAGCAGGGAGGCCCCCTACAATGAGCAGTTCTTC. It codes for CASREAPYNEQFF.

The rearrangement joins TRBV9 to TRBJ1-1; D is possibly TRBD1 (6 bases). CDR1 and CDR2 (germline): SGDLS, YYNGEE. Trimming took 3 bases from V and 2 from J, leaving 14 bases between them. The CDR3 covers 15 residues. In DNA, the CDR3 is TGTGCCAGCAGCGGGGGGGCGCTTCGTAACACTGAAGCTTTCTTT. It translates to CASSGGALRNTEAFF.

This clonotype was counted only a few times. DNA of the CDR3: TGCAGCGTTGAAAAATTGGGAGGCTACACCTTC. It is translated as CSVEKLGGYTF. The chain joins TRBV29-1 to TRBJ1-2; unclear D gene. The CDR3 contains 11 residues. Germline values: CDR1 SQVTM, CDR2 ANQGSEA. V lost 2 bases, J lost 8 bases, and 9 bases lay in between. Variable domain in full (rest from reference TRBV29-1 and TRBJ1-2): SAVISQKPSRDICQRGTSLTIQCQVDSQVTMMFWYRQQPGQSLTLIATANQGSEATYESGFVIDKFPISRPNLTFSTLTVSNMSPEDSSIYLCSVEKLGGYTFGSGTRLTVV.